The 22 T cell receptor beta chains below were found in one sample sequenced in a study of T cell responses to AZD1222 COVID-19 vaccine. Using immunoSEQ multiplex PCR, the repertoire was profiled, and TCRdb retains in-frame clones only, with some absent. The sample holds 160,000 or so clones; around 87% are singletons and the top ten take about a tenth. This specimen was peripheral blood, taken 28 days after the second AZD1222 dose. All receptors come from an adult who received the AZD1222 COVID-19 vaccine.

The chain couples TRBV20-1 to TRBJ2-1; the D is unclear. Germline-derived CDR1 and CDR2 are DFQATT and SNEGSKA (reference sequence). V was pared by 8 bases and J by 8 bases, with 10 bases between. The CDR3 length is 10 residues. The CDR3, as DNA: TGCAGTACCCCCGAGGATGAGCAGTTCTTC. Encoded protein: CSTPEDEQFF.

V usage is TRBV11-3 and J usage is TRBJ2-3, with D perhaps matching TRBD2 (5 bases). V was clipped by 5 bases and J by 4 bases, with 13 bases between them. Germline loops: CDR1 SGHNT, CDR2 YENEEA. CDR3 length equals 14 residues. The CDR3 is CASSLGGGSDTQYF. The CDR3 DNA reads TGTGCCAGCAGCCTAGGAGGTGGCTCAGATACGCAGTATTTT.

This clone occurred once. The chain carries TRBV27 and TRBJ1-2, with no clear D. Looked up from germline, CDR1 is MNHEY and CDR2 is SMNVEV (reference sequence). The CDR3 is 13 amino acids. Between the trimmed V and J ends, which lost 1 base and 2 bases, there was a span of 5 bases. CDR3 bases: TGTGCCAGCAGTTTATTTGGCAACTATGGCTACACCTTC. Amino acid sequence: CASSLFGNYGYTF.

The gene calls are TRBV6-1 and TRBJ2-2, with D unclear. Trimming pared 2 bases from V and 5 bases from J, leaving 0 bases between. Germline V gives CDR1 MNHNS, CDR2 SASEGT. CDR3 length: 11 residues. CDR3 loop: CASSETGELFF. In DNA, the CDR3 is TGTGCCAGCAGTGAAACCGGGGAGCTGTTTTTT.

This clone was recorded once. The chain carries TRBV28 and TRBJ1-1, with D unclear. The germline gives CDR1 MDHEN, CDR2 SYDVKM. V lost 6 bases to trimming and J lost 11 bases, with 22 bases between them. The CDR3 covers 14 residues. The CDR3 sequence is CASSPPSATPRAFF. The CDR3 coding sequence is TGTGCCAGCAGCCCCCCATCAGCGACGCCAAGGGCTTTCTTT. The entire variable domain, with the rest obtained from reference TRBV28 and TRBJ1-1, is as follows: DVKVTQSSRYLVKRTGEKVFLECVQDMDHENMFWYRQDPGLGLRLIYFSYDVKMKEKGDIPEGYSVSREKKERFSLILESASTNQTSMYLCASSPPSATPRAFFGQGTRLTVV.

The chain is built from TRBV28 and TRBJ1-4; TRBD1 agrees at 7 bases. This CDR3 has 18 residues. Germline V gene lookup returns CDR1 MDHEN and CDR2 SYDVKM. V was clipped by 4 bases and J by 8 bases; unmatched bases: 19. This CDR3 is CASSSDRRGRQAVEKLFF. The CDR3 DNA is TGTGCCAGCAGTTCGGACAGGAGGGGGAGACAGGCGGTGGAAAAACTGTTTTTT.

The chain recombines TRBV11-2 with TRBJ1-3, with D unclear. The CDR3 is 15 residues long. Germline V gene sequence: CDR1 SGHAT, CDR2 FQNNGV. V was trimmed by 1 base and J by 2 bases, leaving 9 bases between them. The CDR3: CASSLARTPGNTIYF. Here the CDR3 DNA reads TGTGCCAGCAGCTTAGCGAGGACGCCTGGAAACACCATATATTTT. The full variable domain, in which reference TRBV11-2 and TRBJ1-3 provide the parts outside the CDR3, is EAGVAQSPRYKIIEKRQSVAFWCNPISGHATLYWYQQILGQGPKLLIQFQNNGVVDDSQLPKDRFSAERLKGVDSTLKIQPAKLEDSAVYLCASSLARTPGNTIYFGEGSWLTVV.

In this sample, this clone turned up a few times. V is TRBV6-5 and J is TRBJ1-2; 9 nucleotides match TRBD1. J was trimmed by 4 bases and V by 5 bases; bases with no gene match: 5. Germline V lookup: CDR1 MNHEY, CDR2 SVGAGI. The CDR3 extends over 14 amino acids. CDR3 sequence: CASSKDRGAYGYTF. For the CDR3, the DNA is TGTGCCAGCAGTAAGGACAGGGGTGCCTATGGCTACACCTTC.

The genes are TRBV11-3 and TRBJ2-2, with 7 bases lining up with TRBD2. Germline V gene data show CDR1 as SGHNT and CDR2 as YENEEA. V lost 6 bases to trimming and J lost 4 bases; unmatched junction nucleotides: 5. The CDR3 runs to 14 residues. The CDR3 coding sequence is TGTGCCAGCAGTTTACTAGCGTCCACCGGGGAGCTGTTTTTT. This encodes CASSLLASTGELFF. The full variable domain, in which reference TRBV11-3 and TRBJ2-2 provide the parts outside the CDR3, is EAGVVQSPRYKIIEKKQPVAFWCNPISGHNTLYWYLQNLGQGPELLIRYENEEAVDDSQLPKDRFSAERLKGVDSTLKIQPAELGDSAVYLCASSLLASTGELFFGEGSRLTVL.

This clone has more than one count but fewer than ten. The chain couples TRBV7-9 to TRBJ1-2, with D unclear. The CDR3 spans 13 residues. Trimming took off 1 base at V and 9 bases at J, with 12 bases between the two ends. Germline values: CDR1 SEHNR, CDR2 FQNEAQ (reference sequence). DNA for the CDR3: TGTGCCAGCAGCTTAGGTGAGGCCTTTCGCTACACCTTC. Its protein product is CASSLGEAFRYTF.

The V and J genes are TRBV7-3 and TRBJ2-1; no clear D gene. Germline V lookup: CDR1 SGHTA, CDR2 FQGTGA. This CDR3 contains 13 residues. V was clipped by 5 bases and J by 6 bases, with 11 bases between them. CDR3 in DNA: TGTGCCAGCAGCCGGGCACGGGCCAATGAGCAGTTCTTC. It translates to CASSRARANEQFF.

The gene calls are TRBV18 and TRBJ2-7; D is perhaps TRBD2 (6 bases). CDR1 and CDR2 (germline): KGHSH, LQKENI. There are 13 residues in the CDR3. V was shortened by 2 bases and J by 5 bases, with 10 bases between the two germline ends. For the CDR3, the DNA is TGTGCCAGCTCACCAATCGGGAGTAACGAGCAGTACTTC. Translated, it gives CASSPIGSNEQYF. The variable domain in full, with the rest retrieved from reference TRBV18 and TRBJ2-7, is NAGVMQNPRHLVRRRGQEARLRCSPMKGHSHVYWYRQLPEEGLKFMVYLQKENIIDESGMPKERFSAEFPKEGPSILRIQQVVRGDSAAYFCASSPIGSNEQYFGPGTRLTVT.

The chain uses TRBV4-2 and TRBJ2-7; D remains unclear. Germline CDR1 and CDR2: LGHNA and YNFKEQ. The V end lost 0 bases, the J end lost 3 bases, and 12 bases lay between the germline ends. The length of the CDR3 is 15 residues. CDR3 in amino acids: CASSQDPTSIYEQYF. In DNA form, the CDR3 reads TGTGCCAGCAGCCAAGACCCGACAAGTATCTACGAGCAGTACTTC.

This clone was detected a few times. This chain uses TRBV5-1 with TRBJ1-1; perhaps TRBD1 as D (6 bases). The germline V gene has CDR1 SGHRS and CDR2 YFSETQ. V was pared by 3 bases and J by 7 bases, with 16 bases between. The CDR3 sequence is 14 residues long. The CDR3: CASSSNPGTSEAFF. CDR3 sequence (DNA): TGCGCCAGCAGCTCCAACCCCGGGACAAGTGAAGCTTTCTTT.

The J gene is TRBJ1-3, the V gene TRBV9; 7 bases align to TRBD1. The CDR3 loop spans 17 amino acids. Trimming removed 3 bases from V and 0 bases from J; junction bases left unmatched: 9. Germline-derived CDR1 and CDR2 are SGDLS and YYNGEE. The CDR3 loop reads CASSANPGQFSGNTIYF. The CDR3 DNA sequence: TGTGCCAGCAGCGCTAATCCGGGACAGTTCTCTGGAAACACCATATATTTT.

The chain links TRBV10-2 to TRBJ1-3; D unresolved. The ends were cut back, 3 bases at V and 8 bases at J, with 14 bases in the middle. CDR1 is WSHSY, CDR2 SAAADI, per germline. This CDR3 has 14 amino acids. The CDR3 nucleotides read TGCGCCAGCAGTGATGGGAGAAAGAGGGACACCATATATTTT. The encoded protein is CASSDGRKRDTIYF.

The CDR3: CASDLGQGAGELFF. The CDR3 nucleotides read TGCGCCAGCGACCTGGGACAGGGGGCCGGGGAGCTGTTTTTT. The chain has TRBV5-1 and TRBJ2-2, with TRBD1 matching over 11 bases. The CDR3 has 14 amino acids. Germline-derived CDR1 and CDR2 are SGHRS and YFSETQ. The V and J ends lost 7 bases and 6 bases, in that order; junction bases with no gene match: 5.

CDR3 DNA: TGTGCCGTCGGATCGGGGGAGAAGAATGGCTACACCTTC. Translated: CAVGSGEKNGYTF. The chain couples TRBV6-5 to TRBJ1-2; a weak D match, TRBD1 (5 bases). The CDR3 is 13 amino acids. The V end was cut by 11 bases, the J end by 6 bases, with 19 bases between. Germline V gene data show CDR1 as MNHEY and CDR2 as SVGAGI.

In this sample, this clone turned up a few times. This chain connects TRBV12-3 or TRBV12-4 to TRBJ2-7; D remains ambiguous. Trimming removed 2 bases at V and 6 bases at J, with 11 bases between. The CDR3 has 13 amino acids. The CDR3 spells CASSLQAVGEQYF. The CDR3 DNA reads as TGTGCCAGCAGTTTACAGGCTGTGGGCGAGCAGTACTTC.

The chain carries TRBV3-1 (or the pseudogene TRBV3-2) and TRBJ2-5, with D possibly being TRBD1 (5 bases). Germline V gene sequence: CDR1 LGHDT, CDR2 YNNKEL (reference sequence). CDR3 size: 13 residues. The V gene lost 5 bases and the J gene lost 5 bases, with 12 bases spanning the gap. DNA of the CDR3: TGTGCCAGCAGCGTCCAGGGTTGGGAGACCCAGTACTTC. Translated, it gives CASSVQGWETQYF.

This clone is a singleton in its sample. V usage is TRBV21-1 and J usage is TRBJ1-5; the D segment call TRBD1 is taken from the table without a DNA check. TRBV21-1 is classified as a pseudogene. CDR3 length: 14 amino acids. The CDR3 loop is CASIGTGRRQPQHF. The CDR3 DNA reads as TGTGCCAGCATTGGGACAGGGCGACGACAGCCCCAGCATTTT.

V is TRBV11-2 and J is TRBJ2-7, with 10 bases identical to TRBD2. Germline CDR1 SGHAT, CDR2 FQNNGV. This CDR3 spans 15 amino acids. The trim removed 5 bases at V and 7 bases at J, leaving 11 bases unmatched. CDR3 amino acids: CASSPGTSAPGEQYF. The CDR3, as DNA: TGTGCCAGCAGCCCTGGGACTAGCGCTCCGGGGGAGCAGTACTTC.